The source of this TCR beta chain is a study of T cell repertoires in cytomegalovirus infection. Notes on the study in general: Adding up the frequency of public TCR beta families identified people who carried CMV plus the relevant HLA. HLA-C-restricted, CMV-specific TCR beta clonotypes were dominant ex vivo.

Looked up from germline, CDR1 is SGHRS and CDR2 is YFSETQ. This CDR3 is 15 amino acids long. Trimming removed 2 bases from V and 1 base from J, with 11 bases in between. TCRdb re-called the reads with MiXCR, one entry per CDR3 protein. Among roughly 760,000 distinct CDR3 sequences listed, 35% to 45% were seen once. The table lists this clonotype with a few counts. The antigen remains unidentified. The rearrangement uses TRBV5-1 and TRBJ2-3; D unresolved. The sequence was collected from a human donor in good health (CMV status not recorded). Some clones in this sample may be carry-over from other donors' samples. The specimen sequenced was PBMCs. The CDR3 loop reads CASSLRSLGTDTQYF. The CDR3 DNA reads TGCGCCAGCAGCTTACGGAGCCTTGGCACAGATACGCAGTATTTT. Full variable domain (outside the CDR3, taken from reference TRBV5-1 and TRBJ2-3): KAGVTQTPRYLIKTRGQQVTLSCSPISGHRSVSWYQQTPGQGLQFLFEYFSETQRNKGNFPGRFSGRQFSNSRSEMNVSTLELGDSALYLCASSLRSLGTDTQYFGPGTRLTVL.